Each of the 9 T cell receptor beta chains below was sequenced from the same sample in a study of cytomegalovirus exposure and HLA in healthy donors. The study ran its PCR with 60 Vbeta and 13 Jbeta primers. Assay used: immunoSEQ multiplex PCR; TCRdb lists only in-frame clones, some missing. Of 55,000 to 65,000 clones in the sample, 80% to 90% are singletons; the top ten hold more than 1.3%. The sample was PBMCs. The receptors originated from a man younger than 45 in good health and CMV-seropositive.

The V and J genes are TRBV30 and TRBJ2-5; 14 nucleotides align to TRBD2. The V gene's germline CDR1 is GTSNPN and CDR2 SVGIG (reference sequence). The ends lost 4 bases at V and 5 bases at J; junction bases unmatched: 6. The CDR3 runs 15 residues. Written as DNA, the CDR3 is TGTGCCTGGACGGGACTAGCGGGAGTGGGGGAGACCCAGTACTTC. Its translation is CAWTGLAGVGETQYF.

V usage is TRBV6-5 and J usage is TRBJ2-3; D not certain. The CDR3 extends over 14 amino acids. The germline CDR1 and CDR2 sequences are MNHEY and SVGAGI. V was cut by 6 bases and J by 1 base, with 11 bases left in between. The CDR3 protein is CASSRSQGTDTQYF. The CDR3, as DNA: TGTGCCAGCAGCCGGTCGCAGGGCACAGATACGCAGTATTTT.

The chain carries TRBV29-1 and TRBJ2-1; TRBD1 matches at 9 bases. Germline CDR1 SQVTM, CDR2 ANQGSEA. J was trimmed by 8 bases and V by 2 bases; bases with no gene match: 4. There are 13 residues in the CDR3. The CDR3 is CSVEWDRDDEQFF. Here the CDR3 DNA reads TGCAGCGTTGAATGGGACAGGGACGATGAGCAGTTCTTC.

This chain links TRBV19 with TRBJ2-7; 8 bases align to TRBD1. V was clipped by 4 bases and J by 7 bases; unmatched bases: 15. Germline V gene data show CDR1 as LNHDA and CDR2 as SQIVND (reference sequence). The CDR3 sequence is 16 residues long. The CDR3 DNA follows: TGTGCCAGTAGTAGGGCCCGGACAGGGACGCTTCCTGAGCAGTACTTC. It specifies CASSRARTGTLPEQYF.

The rearrangement uses TRBV6-1 and TRBJ2-3; D perhaps matches TRBD2 (5 bases). Germline CDR1 MNHNS, CDR2 SASEGT. The CDR3 runs 14 residues. V shed 4 bases and J shed 2 bases, with 10 bases lying between them. The CDR3 DNA reads TGTGCCAGCAGTGCGCCGACTATCACAGATACGCAGTATTTT. Protein sequence: CASSAPTITDTQYF.

The rearrangement links TRBV5-4 to TRBJ1-4, with a weak D call TRBD1 (6 bases). The CDR3 consists of 15 residues. Trimming took off 0 bases at V and 4 bases at J, with 10 bases between the two ends. Germline CDR1 is SGHNT and CDR2 is YYREEE (reference sequence). CDR3 residues: CASSLGRGSNEKLFF. CDR3 DNA: TGTGCCAGCAGCTTGGGCAGGGGAAGTAATGAAAAACTGTTTTTT.

The chain has TRBV28 and TRBJ1-5; D ambiguous. Germline V gene sequence: CDR1 MDHEN, CDR2 SYDVKM. This CDR3 contains 13 residues. The V and J ends lost 6 bases and 7 bases respectively, with 13 bases between them. CDR3 in DNA: TGTGCCAGCAGGCTTACAGCTTCCCAGCCCCAGCATTTT. Encoded protein: CASRLTASQPQHF.

The chain links TRBV28 to TRBJ2-3; tentatively, D is TRBD2 (5 bases). The V gene's germline CDR1 is MDHEN and CDR2 SYDVKM. V dropped 8 bases and J dropped 7 bases, with 16 bases sitting between them. CDR3 size: 13 residues. The CDR3 reads CASGLRGRNTQYF. Written as DNA, the CDR3 is TGTGCCAGCGGACTTCGGGGAAGAAATACGCAGTATTTT.

V gene TRBV28 combines with J gene TRBJ1-5; possibly TRBD1 for D (6 bases). From germline, CDR1 is MDHEN and CDR2 SYDVKM. CDR3 length: 12 amino acids. V was trimmed by 7 bases and J by 8 bases, leaving 12 bases between them. CDR3 loop: CASTDRLEPQHF. DNA of the CDR3: TGTGCCAGCACCGACAGGTTGGAGCCCCAGCATTTT.